This entry describes one TCR beta chain. This sample was included in a study of blood T cell repertoires in COVID-19. Profiling relied on immunoSEQ multiplex PCR, and the TCRdb table lists in-frame clones only, not all of them. The profile covers approximately 350,000 clones, with about 88% appearing a single time and almost 3% taken by the ten largest. The germline V gene encodes CDR1 WNHNN and CDR2 SYGVQD (reference sequence). CDR3 length: 15 amino acids. Trimming stripped 3 bases from V and 0 bases from J, with 9 bases between. The recovered donors of Cohort 3 showed two negative PCRs, clearance, or symptom resolution.

The V gene is TRBV10-1, the J gene TRBJ1-5; unclear D gene. The receptor comes from a woman between 25 and 40 years old who had recovered from COVID-19. Sequencing input: PBMCs or T cells enriched from blood (not recorded which). The CDR3 here is CASSELSVSNQPQHF. The CDR3 region has the DNA TGCGCCAGCAGTGAATTGAGTGTTAGCAATCAGCCCCAGCATTTT.